This T cell receptor (beta chain) comes out of a study of T-cell memory formation after mild COVID-19. Study information: In these data, TCR clusters were largely donor specific. Notes on the study in general: The CD4+ clones that contracted clustered mainly within CM and EM, and the CD8+ clones concentrated in EMRA.

The germline V gene encodes CDR1 SNHLY and CDR2 FYNNEI. The CDR3 is 12 amino acids. V dropped 6 bases and J dropped 9 bases, with 15 bases sitting between them. This clonotype was picked up a small number of times. What it binds is unknown. TCRdb independently ran MiXCR on the 5' RACE reads; one entry per CDR3 protein. The repertoire holds fewer than 90,000 distinct CDR3 sequences, with more than 10% as singletons. The material sequenced was PBMCs or a T cell subset sorted from them (not recorded which). The chain combines TRBV2 with TRBJ2-7; maybe TRBD1 (6 bases). This sequence originates from a man aged 18-30 years who had mild COVID-19 (a few samples of this study predate the infection). Cell type and time point are not known. The CDR3 bases are TGTGCCAGCAGACCGGGACACTCAGGGCAGTACGTC. Residues: CASRPGHSGQYV.